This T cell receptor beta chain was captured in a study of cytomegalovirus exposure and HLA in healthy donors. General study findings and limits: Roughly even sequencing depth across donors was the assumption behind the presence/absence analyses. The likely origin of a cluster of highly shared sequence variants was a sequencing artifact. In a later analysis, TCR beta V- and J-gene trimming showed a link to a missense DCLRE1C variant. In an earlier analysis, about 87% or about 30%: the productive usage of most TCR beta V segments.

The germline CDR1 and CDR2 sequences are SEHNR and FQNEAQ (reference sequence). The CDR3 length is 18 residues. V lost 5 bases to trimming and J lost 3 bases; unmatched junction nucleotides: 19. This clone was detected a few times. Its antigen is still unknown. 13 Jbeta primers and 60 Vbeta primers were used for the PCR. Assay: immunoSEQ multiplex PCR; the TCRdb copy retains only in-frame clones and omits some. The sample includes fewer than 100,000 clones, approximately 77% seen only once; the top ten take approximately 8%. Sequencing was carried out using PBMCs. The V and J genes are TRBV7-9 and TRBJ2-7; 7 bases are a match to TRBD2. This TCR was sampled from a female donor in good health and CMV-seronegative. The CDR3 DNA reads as TGTGCCAGCAGCCGGGGACTACGGACGGATCTTTACGTCTACGAGCAGTACTTC. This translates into CASSRGLRTDLYVYEQYF.